Sequencing of this T cell receptor beta chain was carried out in a study of blood T cell repertoires in COVID-19. The table came from immunoSEQ multiplex PCR; TCRdb's copy has only in-frame clones and leaves some out. The profile shows about 69,000 clones, approximately 86% of them singletons. The CDR3 consists of 11 residues. Germline loops: CDR1 LNHDA, CDR2 SQIVND (reference sequence). The sequence came from a man aged 35 to 55 with COVID-19, enrolled during active disease. This chain connects TRBV19 to TRBJ2-7, with 7 bases matching TRBD1. Sequenced input: peripheral blood. The CDR3 region is CVRTGCDEQYF. DNA for the CDR3: TGTGTCCGGACAGGTTGCGACGAGCAGTACTTC.